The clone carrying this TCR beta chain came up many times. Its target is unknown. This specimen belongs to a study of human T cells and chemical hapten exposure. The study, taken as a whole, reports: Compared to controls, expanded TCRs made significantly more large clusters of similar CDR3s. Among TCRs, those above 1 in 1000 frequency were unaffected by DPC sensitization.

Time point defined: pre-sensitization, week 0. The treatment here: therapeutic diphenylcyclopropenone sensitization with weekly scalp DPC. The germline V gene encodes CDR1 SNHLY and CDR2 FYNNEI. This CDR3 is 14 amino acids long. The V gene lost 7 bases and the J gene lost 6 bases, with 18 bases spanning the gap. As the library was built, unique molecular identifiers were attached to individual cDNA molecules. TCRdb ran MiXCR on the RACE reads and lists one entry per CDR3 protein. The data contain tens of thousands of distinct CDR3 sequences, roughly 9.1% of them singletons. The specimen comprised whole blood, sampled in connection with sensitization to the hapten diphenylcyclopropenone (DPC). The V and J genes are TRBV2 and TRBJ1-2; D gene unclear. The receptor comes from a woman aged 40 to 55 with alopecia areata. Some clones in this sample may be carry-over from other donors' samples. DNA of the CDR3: TGTGCCAGCACGCTGGCGGAGCGCGGCCATGGCTACACCTTC. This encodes CASTLAERGHGYTF.